Below, one T cell receptor beta chain is given with its context. Its antigen has not been determined. Base qualities are not recorded, but no much larger clone differs from it by a single base. The study was a case-control design nested within a healthcare worker cohort in London, UK, with weekly nasopharyngeal swab PCR tests and blood sampling. Between 23 and 31 March 2020, the week of the UK lockdown, healthcare workers were enrolled and then followed up weekly for as long as 16 weeks. From the germline V gene, CDR1 is SGHRS and CDR2 is YFSETQ. At the junction V is shortened by 0 bases and J by 3 bases, with 6 bases in between. The CDR3 numbers 13 residues from cysteine through phenylalanine. Only CDR3 DNA remains: 39 bases, in frame from the first base. This entry is derived from a study of early T cells in non-severe SARS-CoV-2 infection (dated by TCRdb to about 2021). About the study as a whole: Because TCR sequencing relied on bulk RNA taken from unsorted whole blood, pairing of alpha and beta chains was not possible.

The method was 5' RACE. Instrument on record: NextSeq 500. To correct for sequencing error and PCR bias, the TCR library protocol tagged individual cDNA molecules with unique molecular identifiers. TCR alpha and beta chains were both sequenced, and the abundances of alpha and beta sequences in each sample were closely correlated with each other. As for the authors' bioinformatics: Decombinator V4 was used to annotate the V gene, J gene and CDR3 of the TCR sequences. Expanded TCRs were defined as changing significantly between any two time points under a Poisson model with p below 0.0001. TCR abundances were normalised to the total number of TCRs sequenced in each sample and reported as counts per million. MAIT TCRs were defined by TRAV1-2 paired with TRAJ12, TRAJ20 or TRAJ33, and iNKT TCRs by TRAV10 paired with TRAJ18. VDJdb, accessed 1 November 2021, was searched for CMV, EBV and SARS-CoV-2 annotated TCRs, excluding TCRs annotated for multiple antigens. TCRdb reanalyzed the raw reads on its own, using fastp at Q25 for trimming and MiXCR for clone calling, and kept in-frame beta chains. CDR3 protein sequences are deduplicated, and each keeps its most common genes and DNA. None of the V and J calls come from the authors' own analysis; TCRdb made them. The sample table holds around 63,000 distinct CDR3 sequences, of which about a tenth were seen once. The ten largest account for 15% to 18% of the sample.

Summary of the overall study and its limitations: VDJdb matching was skewed toward anti-spike CD8 responses and likely underestimated virus-specific expansions, missing private and CD4 specificities.

This receptor was obtained from an adult who was a healthcare worker with PCR-confirmed SARS-CoV-2 infection or an uninfected control (not recorded which). The source material was whole blood, sampled at baseline. The chain is assembled from TRBV5-1 and TRBJ2-5, with the D gene call left open. The nucleotides are TGCGCCAGCAGCTTGGTTGGTAAAGAGACCCAGTACTTC. Its protein is CASSLVGKETQYF.